This TCR beta chain came from a study of T cells in Graves' hyperthyroidism and ophthalmopathy. For the study at large: It was at initial diagnosis, before any treatment, that peripheral blood was collected.

TCR beta CDR3 regions were amplified from RNA transcripts. In the first-round RT-PCR of the TCR CDR3, the HTBI primer set was used. TCRdb analysed the multiplex PCR reads with MiXCR anew, one entry per CDR3 protein. This table has around 570,000 distinct CDR3 sequences, 15% to 20% appearing once. In its sample, this clonotype was seen many times. Germline CDR1 reads SGHVS; CDR2 reads FQNEAQ. The CDR3 is made up of 14 amino acids. V was shortened by 4 bases and J by 7 bases, with 15 bases between the two germline ends. Not enrolled were patients with uncontrolled infection, other autoimmune disease, pregnancy or lactation. From 8.5 to 10 ml of fresh peripheral blood, PBMCs were isolated.

Sequencing was carried out using blood. The source of this sequence is a middle-aged man with Graves' ophthalmopathy. This chain uses TRBV7-8 with TRBJ2-3; D gene ambiguous. CDR3 sequence: CASSWDQLTHTQYF. CDR3 DNA: TGTGCCAGCAGCTGGGATCAACTAACGCATACGCAGTATTTT.